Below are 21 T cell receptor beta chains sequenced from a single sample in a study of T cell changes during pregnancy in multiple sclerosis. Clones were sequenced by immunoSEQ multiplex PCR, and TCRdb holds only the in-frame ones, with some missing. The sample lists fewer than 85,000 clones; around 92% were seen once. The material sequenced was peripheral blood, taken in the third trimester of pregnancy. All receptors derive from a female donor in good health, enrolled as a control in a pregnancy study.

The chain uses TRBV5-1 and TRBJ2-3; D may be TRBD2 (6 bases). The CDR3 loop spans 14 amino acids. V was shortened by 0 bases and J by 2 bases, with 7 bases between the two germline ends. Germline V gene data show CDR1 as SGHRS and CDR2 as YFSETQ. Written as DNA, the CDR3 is TGCGCCAGCAGCTTGGGCGGGGTCACAGATACGCAGTATTTT. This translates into CASSLGGVTDTQYF.

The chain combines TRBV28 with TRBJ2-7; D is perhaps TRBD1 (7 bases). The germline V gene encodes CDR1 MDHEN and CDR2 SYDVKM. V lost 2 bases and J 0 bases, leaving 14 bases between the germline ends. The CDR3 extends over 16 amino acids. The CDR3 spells CASSLGGTVSSYEQYF. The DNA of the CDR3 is TGTGCCAGCAGTTTAGGCGGGACAGTGAGCTCCTACGAGCAGTACTTC.

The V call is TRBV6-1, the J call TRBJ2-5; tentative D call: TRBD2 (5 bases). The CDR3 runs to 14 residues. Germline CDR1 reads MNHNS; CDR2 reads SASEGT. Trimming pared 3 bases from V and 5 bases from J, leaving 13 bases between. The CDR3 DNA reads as TGTGCCAGCAGTGAGAGGGTTAGTGACGAGACCCAGTACTTC. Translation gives CASSERVSDETQYF.

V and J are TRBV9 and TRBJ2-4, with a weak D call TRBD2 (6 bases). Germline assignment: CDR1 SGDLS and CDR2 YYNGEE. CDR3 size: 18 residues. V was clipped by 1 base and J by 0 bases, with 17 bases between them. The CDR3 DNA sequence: TGTGCCAGCAGCGTAAACGGTATTGGGGGGATAGCCAAAAACATTCAGTACTTC. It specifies CASSVNGIGGIAKNIQYF.

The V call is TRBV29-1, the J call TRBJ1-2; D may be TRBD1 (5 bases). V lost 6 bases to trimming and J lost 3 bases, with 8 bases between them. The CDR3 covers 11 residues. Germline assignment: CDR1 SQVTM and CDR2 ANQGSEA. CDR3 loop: CSVGGDYGYTF. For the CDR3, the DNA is TGCAGCGTCGGGGGAGACTATGGCTACACCTTC.

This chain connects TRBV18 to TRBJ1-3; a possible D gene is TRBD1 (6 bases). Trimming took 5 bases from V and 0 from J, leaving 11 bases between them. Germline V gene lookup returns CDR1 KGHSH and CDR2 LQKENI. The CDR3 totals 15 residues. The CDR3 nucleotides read TGTGCCAGCTCAGACACAGGGTCCTCTGGAAACACCATATATTTT. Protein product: CASSDTGSSGNTIYF.

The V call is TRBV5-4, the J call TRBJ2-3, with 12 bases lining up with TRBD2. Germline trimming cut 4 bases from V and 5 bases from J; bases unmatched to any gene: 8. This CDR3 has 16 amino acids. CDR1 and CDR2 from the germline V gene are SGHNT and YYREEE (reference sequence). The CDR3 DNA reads TGTGCCAGCAGCGCAAGACTAGCGGGGGCCAGAGATACGCAGTATTTT. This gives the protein CASSARLAGARDTQYF. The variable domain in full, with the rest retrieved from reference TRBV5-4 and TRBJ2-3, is ETGVTQSPTHLIKTRGQQVTLRCSSQSGHNTVSWYQQALGQGPQFIFQYYREEENGRGNFPPRFSGLQFPNYSSELNVNALELDDSALYLCASSARLAGARDTQYFGPGTRLTVL.

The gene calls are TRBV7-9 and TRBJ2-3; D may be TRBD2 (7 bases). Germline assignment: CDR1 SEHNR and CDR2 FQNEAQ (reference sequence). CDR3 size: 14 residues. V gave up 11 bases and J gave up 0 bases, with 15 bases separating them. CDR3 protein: CADHGGPSTDTQYF. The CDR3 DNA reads TGTGCCGATCACGGGGGGCCAAGCACAGATACGCAGTATTTT.

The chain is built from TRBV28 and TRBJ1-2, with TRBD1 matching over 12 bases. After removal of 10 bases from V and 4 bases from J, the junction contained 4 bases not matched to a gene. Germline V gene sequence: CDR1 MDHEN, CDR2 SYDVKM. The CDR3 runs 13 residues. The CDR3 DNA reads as TGTGCCACCCCGGGACAGGGGGCCTATGGCTACACCTTC. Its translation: CATPGQGAYGYTF.

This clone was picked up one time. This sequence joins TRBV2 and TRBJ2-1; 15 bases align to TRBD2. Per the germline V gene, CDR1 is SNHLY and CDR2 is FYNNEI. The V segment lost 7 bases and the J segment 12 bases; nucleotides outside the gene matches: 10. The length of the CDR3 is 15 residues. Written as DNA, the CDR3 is TGTGCCAGCACCTTCGAGGGACTAGCGGGGGGCACGCAGTTCTTC. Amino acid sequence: CASTFEGLAGGTQFF.

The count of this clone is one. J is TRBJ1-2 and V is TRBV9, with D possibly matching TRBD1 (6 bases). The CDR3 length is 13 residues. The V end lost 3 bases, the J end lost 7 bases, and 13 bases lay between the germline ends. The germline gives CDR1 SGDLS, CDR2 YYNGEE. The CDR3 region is CASSATGTTGYTF. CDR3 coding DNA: TGTGCCAGCAGCGCTACAGGGACCACTGGCTACACCTTC.

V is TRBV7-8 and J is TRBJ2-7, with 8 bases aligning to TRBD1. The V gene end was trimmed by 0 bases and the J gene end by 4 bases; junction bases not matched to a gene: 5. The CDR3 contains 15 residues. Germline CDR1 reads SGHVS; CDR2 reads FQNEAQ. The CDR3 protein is CASSLATGGAYEQYF. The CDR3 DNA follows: TGTGCCAGCAGCTTAGCAACAGGGGGAGCGTACGAGCAGTACTTC. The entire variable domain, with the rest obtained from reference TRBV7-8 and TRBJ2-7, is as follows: GAGVSQSPRYKVAKRGQDVALRCDPISGHVSLFWYQQALGQGPEFLTYFQNEAQLDKSGLPSDRFFAERPEGSVSTLKIQRTQQEDSAVYLCASSLATGGAYEQYFGPGTRLTVT.

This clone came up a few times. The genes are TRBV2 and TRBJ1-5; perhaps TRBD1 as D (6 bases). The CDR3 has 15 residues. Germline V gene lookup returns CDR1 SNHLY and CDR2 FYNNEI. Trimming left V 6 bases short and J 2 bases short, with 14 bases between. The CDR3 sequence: CASSRGAGGNQPQHF. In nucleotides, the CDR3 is TGTGCCAGCAGCCGGGGGGCCGGTGGCAATCAGCCCCAGCATTTT.

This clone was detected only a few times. CDR3 sequence: CASSLAIGTGYGYTF. CDR3 coding DNA: TGTGCCAGCAGCTTAGCGATTGGGACAGGCTATGGCTACACCTTC. The chain carries TRBV7-6 and TRBJ1-2; TRBD1 agrees at 8 bases. After removal of 0 bases from V and 4 bases from J, the junction contained 4 bases not matched to a gene. Germline V gene sequence: CDR1 SGHVS, CDR2 FNYEAQ. This CDR3 has 15 residues. Full variable domain (rest looked up from reference TRBV7-6 and TRBJ1-2): GAGVSQSPRYKVTKRGQDVALRCDPISGHVSLYWYRQALGQGPEFLTYFNYEAQQDKSGLPNDRFSAERPEGSISTLTIQRTEQRDSAMYRCASSLAIGTGYGYTFGSGTRLTVV.

CDR3 sequence reads: CASSQGGAGEGRNGYTF. CDR3 sequence (DNA): TGCGCCAGCAGCCAGGGGGGGGCGGGGGAAGGAAGGAATGGCTACACCTTC. The chain couples TRBV4-1 to TRBJ1-2; D may be TRBD1 (6 bases). Per the germline V gene, CDR1 is MGHRA and CDR2 is YSYEKL. This CDR3 comprises 17 residues. V lost 3 bases, J lost 6 bases, and 23 bases lay in between.

CDR3 sequence: CASSFTGTGNIQYF. In DNA form, the CDR3 reads TGTGCCAGTAGTTTTACCGGGACAGGGAACATTCAGTACTTC. V and J are TRBV19 and TRBJ2-4, with 9 bases identical to TRBD1. V gave up 5 bases and J gave up 7 bases; unmatched junction bases: 6. Germline lookup yields CDR1 LNHDA and CDR2 SQIVND (reference sequence). There are 14 residues in the CDR3.

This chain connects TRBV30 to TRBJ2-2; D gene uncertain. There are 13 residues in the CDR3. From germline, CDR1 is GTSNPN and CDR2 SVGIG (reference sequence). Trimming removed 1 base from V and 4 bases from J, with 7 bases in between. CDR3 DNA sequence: TGTGCCTGGAGTGGTCTCCTCACCGGGGAGCTGTTTTTT. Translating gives CAWSGLLTGELFF.

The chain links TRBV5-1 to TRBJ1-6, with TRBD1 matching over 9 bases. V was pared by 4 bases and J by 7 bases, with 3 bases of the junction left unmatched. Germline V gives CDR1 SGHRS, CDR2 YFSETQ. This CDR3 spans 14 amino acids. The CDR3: CASSPGTGNSPLHF. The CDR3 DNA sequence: TGCGCCAGCAGCCCCGGGACAGGGAATTCACCCCTCCACTTT. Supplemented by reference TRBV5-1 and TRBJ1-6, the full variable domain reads KAGVTQTPRYLIKTRGQQVTLSCSPISGHRSVSWYQQTPGQGLQFLFEYFSETQRNKGNFPGRFSGRQFSNSRSEMNVSTLELGDSALYLCASSPGTGNSPLHFGNGTRLTVT.

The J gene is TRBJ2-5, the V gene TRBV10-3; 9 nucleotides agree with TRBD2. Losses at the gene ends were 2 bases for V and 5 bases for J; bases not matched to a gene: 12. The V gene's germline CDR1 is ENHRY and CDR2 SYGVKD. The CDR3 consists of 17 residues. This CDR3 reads CAISEGVRGLASETQYF. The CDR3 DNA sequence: TGTGCCATCAGTGAGGGAGTTCGTGGACTAGCGTCGGAGACCCAGTACTTC.

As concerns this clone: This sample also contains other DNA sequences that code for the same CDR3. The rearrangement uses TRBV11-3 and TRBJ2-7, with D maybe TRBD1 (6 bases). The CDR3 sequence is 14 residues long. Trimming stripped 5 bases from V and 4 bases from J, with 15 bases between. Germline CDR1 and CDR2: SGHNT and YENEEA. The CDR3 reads CASSPYDRPYEQYF. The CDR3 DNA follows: TGTGCCAGCAGCCCCTACGACAGGCCATACGAGCAGTACTTC. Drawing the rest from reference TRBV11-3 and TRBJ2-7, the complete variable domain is EAGVVQSPRYKIIEKKQPVAFWCNPISGHNTLYWYLQNLGQGPELLIRYENEEAVDDSQLPKDRFSAERLKGVDSTLKIQPAELGDSAVYLCASSPYDRPYEQYFGPGTRLTVT.

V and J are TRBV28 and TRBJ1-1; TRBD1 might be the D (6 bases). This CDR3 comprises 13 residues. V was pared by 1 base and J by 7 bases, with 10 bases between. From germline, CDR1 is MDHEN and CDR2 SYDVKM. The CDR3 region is CASSLSGAGEAFF. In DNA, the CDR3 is TGTGCCAGCAGTTTATCAGGGGCAGGTGAAGCTTTCTTT.